This TCR beta chain was sequenced in a study of blood T cells in healthy people across ages. Isolated PBMCs totaled at least 6 million in each sample. For the second PCR, which ran for roughly 7 to 11 cycles, a sample-barcoded 5' primer and a J-beta primer mix were used. TCRdb re-derived calls from the 5' RACE reads in MiXCR, one entry per CDR3 protein. The sample consists of about 1.4 million distinct CDR3 sequences, approximately 59% of them appearing once. Germline V gene lookup returns CDR1 SNHLY and CDR2 FYNNEI. The CDR3 runs 13 residues. The V and J ends lost 8 bases and 7 bases respectively, with 17 bases between them.

Specimen: blood. The receptor's source is a man in his late teens or twenties in good health. The V call is TRBV2, the J call TRBJ1-2; D might be TRBD1 (6 bases). This CDR3 is CASLPDTGSGYTF. CDR3 DNA: TGTGCCAGCCTCCCTGATACAGGGAGTGGCTACACCTTC.